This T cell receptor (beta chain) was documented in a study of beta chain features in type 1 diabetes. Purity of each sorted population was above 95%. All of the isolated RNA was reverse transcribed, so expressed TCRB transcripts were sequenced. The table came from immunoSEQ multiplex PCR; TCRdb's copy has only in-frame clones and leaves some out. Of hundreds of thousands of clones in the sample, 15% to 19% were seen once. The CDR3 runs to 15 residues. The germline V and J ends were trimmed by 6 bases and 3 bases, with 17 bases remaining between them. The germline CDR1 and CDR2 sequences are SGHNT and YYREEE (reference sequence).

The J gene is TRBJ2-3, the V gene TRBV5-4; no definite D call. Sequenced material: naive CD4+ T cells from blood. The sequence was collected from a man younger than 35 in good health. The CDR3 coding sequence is TGTGCCAGCACCTTAGGCCCCACTGGGACAGATACGCAGTATTTT. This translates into CASTLGPTGTDTQYF.